These 24 T cell receptor beta chains came from one sample sequenced in a study of CD8+ T cells in alopecia areata. RNA was isolated and reverse transcribed to cDNA, the sequencing template. This table comes from immunoSEQ multiplex PCR, and its TCRdb copy is limited to in-frame clones, with some not included. The table records about 69,000 clones, 50% to 75% of them present only once. Material: CD8+ T cells sorted from blood, obtained at week 0. These receptors originate from a human donor with alopecia areata.

The table lists this clone with a few counts. The chain couples TRBV27 to TRBJ1-6; D not resolved. The CDR3 runs to 13 residues. Germline V gives CDR1 MNHEY, CDR2 SMNVEV (reference sequence). Trimming cost V 6 bases and J 10 bases, with 13 bases left between them. CDR3 in amino acids: CASSLGYGSPLHF. The CDR3 nucleotides read TGTGCCAGCAGCTTAGGGTATGGGTCACCCCTCCACTTT.

This clone was counted only a few times. The J gene is TRBJ1-2, the V gene TRBV7-3; a weak D match, TRBD1 (6 bases). V shed 10 bases and J shed 6 bases, with 15 bases lying between them. The CDR3 spans 12 residues. Germline CDR1 reads SGHTA; CDR2 reads FQGTGA. The CDR3 DNA is TGTGCCAATCACAGGGCCCTTGATGGCTACACCTTC. Translating it yields CANHRALDGYTF.

The chain has TRBV29-1 and TRBJ2-3, with 7 bases aligning to TRBD2. The CDR3 totals 13 residues. After removal of 7 bases from V and 0 bases from J, the junction contained 4 bases not matched to a gene. Germline V gene sequence: CDR1 SQVTM, CDR2 ANQGSEA. The CDR3 sequence is CSGNSGSTDTQYF. As DNA, the CDR3 is TGCAGCGGAAATAGCGGGAGCACAGATACGCAGTATTTT.

The gene calls are TRBV2 and TRBJ2-1, with a tentative D call TRBD2 (6 bases). The CDR3 is 13 residues long. CDR1 and CDR2 (germline): SNHLY, FYNNEI. Trimming stripped 8 bases from V and 3 bases from J, with 11 bases between. The CDR3 here is CASGRRGYNEQFF. The CDR3 DNA is TGTGCCAGCGGGCGGCGGGGCTACAATGAGCAGTTCTTC.

V usage is TRBV5-6 and J usage is TRBJ1-1; perhaps TRBD1 as D (5 bases). Germline-derived CDR1 and CDR2 are SGHDT and YYEEEE. V was cut by 4 bases and J by 0 bases, with 10 bases left in between. The CDR3 contains 14 residues. The CDR3 is CASSEGLMNTEAFF. The CDR3 DNA reads TGTGCCAGCAGCGAGGGACTGATGAACACTGAAGCTTTCTTT.

This sequence joins TRBV27 and TRBJ1-1, with D uncertain. Trimming cost V 8 bases and J 0 bases, with 16 bases left between them. The CDR3 has 15 amino acids. CDR1 is MNHEY and CDR2 is SMNVEV in the germline V gene (reference sequence). CDR3 sequence reads: CASLSFAGLNTEAFF. The CDR3 region has the DNA TGTGCCAGCCTTTCGTTTGCTGGGCTGAACACTGAAGCTTTCTTT.

The chain recombines TRBV27 with TRBJ2-7; maybe TRBD2 (6 bases). Germline values: CDR1 MNHEY, CDR2 SMNVEV (reference sequence). The CDR3 contains 15 residues. V was clipped by 5 bases and J by 7 bases, with 21 bases between them. CDR3 region: CASSVRGPGLNEQYF. The CDR3 region has the DNA TGTGCCAGCAGTGTCAGAGGTCCCGGACTAAATGAGCAGTACTTC.

This chain joins TRBV30 and TRBJ2-7, with D tentatively TRBD1 (5 bases). CDR3 length equals 13 residues. CDR1 GTSNPN and CDR2 SVGIG come from the germline V gene (reference sequence). Trimming shortened V by 3 bases and J by 4 bases, and 13 bases separated the two germline ends. CDR3 sequence: CAWRVRAWYEQYF. The CDR3 coding sequence is TGTGCCTGGAGAGTCAGGGCTTGGTACGAGCAGTACTTC.

V and J are TRBV29-1 and TRBJ2-7, with 8 bases identical to TRBD1. The CDR3 consists of 13 residues. J was trimmed by 2 bases and V by 1 base; bases with no gene match: 1. Per the germline V gene, CDR1 is SQVTM and CDR2 is ANQGSEA. CDR3 DNA sequence: TGCAGCGTTGAAGTGACAGGGGCCTACGAGCAGTACTTC. Its translation: CSVEVTGAYEQYF.

The V and J genes are TRBV4-1 and TRBJ2-5; the match to TRBD1 covers 8 bases. Per germline, CDR1 MGHRA and CDR2 YSYEKL. Trimming removed 4 bases from V and 0 bases from J; junction bases left unmatched: 10. The CDR3 contains 17 residues. CDR3 loop: CASSRGGQGGYQETQYF. Here the CDR3 DNA reads TGCGCCAGCAGCCGGGGAGGACAGGGCGGGTACCAAGAGACCCAGTACTTC.

This clone was detected only a few times. V gene TRBV14 combines with J gene TRBJ2-7, with no clear D. Trimming removed 5 bases at V and 0 bases at J, with 11 bases between. This CDR3 contains 14 residues. Germline CDR1 is SGHDN and CDR2 is FVKESK. The CDR3: CASSANMNSYEQYF. The CDR3 DNA reads as TGTGCCAGCAGCGCTAACATGAACTCCTACGAGCAGTACTTC.

J is TRBJ2-2 and V is TRBV7-8; 10 bases align to TRBD2. The CDR3 has 16 residues. CDR1 is SGHVS, CDR2 FQNEAQ, per germline. V lost 3 bases, J lost 0 bases, and 1 base stayed unmatched. The CDR3 is CASSFSGRSNTGELFF. The CDR3 coding sequence is TGTGCCAGCAGCTTTAGCGGGAGGTCGAACACCGGGGAGCTGTTTTTT.

The J gene is TRBJ2-1, the V gene TRBV5-1; 9 bases agree with TRBD1. The CDR3 totals 17 residues. With V trimmed by 4 bases and J by 4 bases, 12 bases remained unmatched. The germline V gene encodes CDR1 SGHRS and CDR2 YFSETQ. The CDR3 region has the DNA TGCGCCAGCAGCAGAACGACCGGGACAGGGATTTACAATGAGCAGTTCTTC. It specifies CASSRTTGTGIYNEQFF.

The chain is built from TRBV5-4 and TRBJ2-2, with a tentative D call TRBD2 (7 bases). V lost 1 base and J lost 1, with 17 bases in between. This CDR3 comprises 18 residues. Looked up from germline, CDR1 is SGHNT and CDR2 is YYREEE (reference sequence). The chain's CDR3 is CASSLRPRGPGNTGELFF. CDR3 DNA: TGTGCCAGCAGCTTGCGGCCGCGGGGGCCGGGGAACACCGGGGAGCTGTTTTTT.

The chain joins TRBV27 to TRBJ2-7; D not certain. Germline CDR1 reads MNHEY; CDR2 reads SMNVEV (reference sequence). Trimming stripped 5 bases from V and 3 bases from J, with 11 bases between. The CDR3 totals 13 residues. CDR3 sequence: CASSPGRFYEQYF. The CDR3 DNA is TGTGCCAGCAGTCCGGGTCGGTTCTACGAGCAGTACTTC.

The rearrangement uses TRBV7-9 and TRBJ2-7, with 11 bases matching TRBD2. This CDR3 has 14 residues. Germline CDR1 reads SEHNR; CDR2 reads FQNEAQ (reference sequence). The V gene end was trimmed by 10 bases and the J gene end by 0 bases; junction bases not matched to a gene: 5. The CDR3 loop reads CATSGTSGSYEQYF. As DNA, the CDR3 is TGTGCCACGTCGGGGACTAGCGGCTCCTACGAGCAGTACTTC.

The chain recombines TRBV19 with TRBJ2-7; tentatively, D is TRBD2 (5 bases). CDR1 and CDR2 (germline): LNHDA, SQIVND (reference sequence). V was cut by 10 bases and J by 6 bases, with 19 bases left in between. CDR3 length: 13 amino acids. The CDR3, as DNA: TGTGCCACCCGGACGGGGAGAGGCGGCGAGCAGTACTTC. This translates into CATRTGRGGEQYF.

The gene calls are TRBV2 and TRBJ2-7; 7 bases match TRBD2. After removal of 3 bases from V and 2 bases from J, the junction contained 7 bases not matched to a gene. Per germline, CDR1 SNHLY and CDR2 FYNNEI. The CDR3 totals 15 residues. CDR3 DNA: TGTGCCAGCAGTGAGATGGCTAGCGGCCCCTACGAGCAGTACTTC. It specifies CASSEMASGPYEQYF.

This rearrangement joins TRBV6-6 to TRBJ2-5, with 7 bases identical to TRBD2. This CDR3 is 14 amino acids long. The germline gives CDR1 MNHNY, CDR2 SVGAGI (reference sequence). The V segment lost 0 bases and the J segment 2 bases; nucleotides outside the gene matches: 0. CDR3 region: CASSYSGLQETQYF. In DNA, the CDR3 is TGTGCCAGCAGTTACTCGGGACTACAAGAGACCCAGTACTTC.

J is TRBJ1-2 and V is TRBV19, with 7 bases lining up with TRBD1. V shed 5 bases, J shed 5 bases, and the junction held 14 bases outside the gene matches. The CDR3 runs to 16 residues. The germline CDR1 and CDR2 sequences are LNHDA and SQIVND (reference sequence). CDR3 sequence: CASSDPLLGTEYGYTF. CDR3 coding DNA: TGTGCCAGTAGTGACCCTTTGTTGGGGACAGAGTATGGCTACACCTTC.

The chain uses TRBV29-1 and TRBJ2-7; the D gene is possibly TRBD1 (5 bases). The CDR3 spans 14 residues. The V end lost 0 bases, the J end lost 6 bases, and 15 bases lay between the germline ends. Germline CDR1 and CDR2: SQVTM and ANQGSEA. The CDR3 loop is CSVEDTTQAPEQYF. CDR3 nucleotides: TGCAGCGTTGAAGATACAACACAGGCGCCCGAGCAGTACTTC.

The V call is TRBV5-1, the J call TRBJ2-7; tentatively, D is TRBD2 (5 bases). The CDR3 has 14 residues. With 4 bases removed from V and 3 bases from J, the gap between germline ends came to 14 bases. In germline, CDR1 is SGHRS, CDR2 YFSETQ. CDR3 region: CASSNRESIYEQYF. The DNA for the CDR3 is TGCGCCAGCAGCAACCGGGAATCTATCTACGAGCAGTACTTC. Looking up the rest from reference TRBV5-1 and TRBJ2-7 gives the full variable domain: KAGVTQTPRYLIKTRGQQVTLSCSPISGHRSVSWYQQTPGQGLQFLFEYFSETQRNKGNFPGRFSGRQFSNSRSEMNVSTLELGDSALYLCASSNRESIYEQYFGPGTRLTVT.

The rearrangement joins TRBV28 to TRBJ2-1, with TRBD1 as a possible D gene (5 bases). V was pared by 6 bases and J by 7 bases, with 16 bases between. CDR3 length equals 14 residues. From germline, CDR1 is MDHEN and CDR2 SYDVKM. The CDR3 DNA is TGTGCCAGCAGACCAGGGATGTCTAGGAATGAGCAGTTCTTC. Translating it yields CASRPGMSRNEQFF.

This clone was seen a handful of times. The chain is built from TRBV14 and TRBJ2-6; D may match TRBD1 or TRBD2 (5 bases each). The CDR3 length is 13 residues. The germline CDR1 and CDR2 sequences are SGHDN and FVKESK. V was cut by 0 bases and J by 13 bases, with 10 bases left in between. CDR3 nucleotides: TGTGCCAGCAGCCAAGAATTGGGGGAAGTCCTGACTTTC. Translating gives CASSQELGEVLTF.